In this sample, the clone carrying this TCR beta chain turned up once. The data originate from a study of control samples from healthy donors and cancer patients. The germline V gene has CDR1 SGHTA and CDR2 FQGTGA. The V gene lost 3 bases and the J gene lost 5 bases, with 17 bases spanning the gap. CDR3 length: 16 residues. The method was immunoSEQ multiplex PCR; TCRdb's version includes in-frame clones alone and lacks a portion of them. The table records fewer than 200,000 clones, approximately 92% of them present only once. The receptor was derived from a man aged 18 to 29 in good health. The chain links TRBV7-3 to TRBJ2-1, with D possibly called TRBD1 or TRBD2 (5 bases each). The sequenced material came from blood. The CDR3 loop reads CASSFYSGRLDNEQFF. The CDR3 DNA reads as TGTGCCAGCAGCTTCTACTCGGGACGGCTGGACAATGAGCAGTTCTTC.